The next 12 T cell receptor beta chains were all read from a single sample in a study of T cells in Graves' hyperthyroidism and ophthalmopathy. TCR beta CDR3 regions were amplified from RNA. The TCR CDR3 first-round RT-PCR relied on the HTBI primer set. TCRdb reprocessed the multiplex PCR reads via MiXCR and lists one record per CDR3 protein. The top ten clones hold approximately 19% of a sample with hundreds of thousands of distinct CDR3 sequences, 15% of them seen once. The sample consisted of blood. These receptor sequences come from a woman aged 60-75 years with Graves' ophthalmopathy.

This clonotype was picked up a small number of times. The chain recombines TRBV12-3 or TRBV12-4 with TRBJ2-1, with D possibly matching TRBD2 (5 bases). V lost 6 bases and J lost 0, with 9 bases in between. The CDR3 runs to 14 residues. The CDR3 loop reads CASSPGLSYNEQFF. The CDR3 region has the DNA TGTGCCAGCAGCCCCGGACTCTCCTACAATGAGCAGTTCTTC.

This clonotype was counted between two and nine times. The V call is TRBV28, the J call TRBJ2-7; 9 bases fit TRBD1. CDR1 is MDHEN and CDR2 is SYDVKM in the germline V gene. This CDR3 has 15 amino acids. Trimming removed 6 bases from V and 4 bases from J; junction bases left unmatched: 10. The DNA of the CDR3 is TGTGCCAGCAGCCTTTCCGGGACAGGGATGTACGAGCAGTACTTC. Translated: CASSLSGTGMYEQYF.

This clonotype appeared many times. The rearrangement uses TRBV5-1 and TRBJ2-7; D gene uncertain. CDR1 is SGHRS and CDR2 is YFSETQ in the germline V gene. The V and J ends lost 2 bases and 2 bases respectively, with 8 bases between them. CDR3 size: 13 residues. The CDR3 DNA follows: TGCGCCAGCAGCTTCGGCGGAACCTACGAGCAGTACTTC. Translating gives CASSFGGTYEQYF.

This clonotype was seen ten or more times. This sequence joins TRBV20-1 and TRBJ1-2; TRBD1 matches at 7 bases. Losses at the gene ends were 6 bases for V and 6 bases for J; bases not matched to a gene: 7. The length of the CDR3 is 12 residues. Germline CDR1 reads DFQATT; CDR2 reads SNEGSKA (reference sequence). CDR3 coding DNA: TGCAGTGCGAGACAGGGTCTTGATGGCTACACCTTC. This codes for CSARQGLDGYTF.

This clonotype was seen only a few times. The chain links TRBV9 to TRBJ2-6; TRBD2 matches at 15 bases. V was clipped by 4 bases and J by 0 bases; unmatched bases: 5. The CDR3 runs 19 residues. Germline-derived CDR1 and CDR2 are SGDLS and YYNGEE. The CDR3 here is CASSTGLAGGLSGANVLTF. The CDR3 DNA reads TGTGCCAGCAGCACGGGACTAGCGGGAGGCCTCTCTGGGGCCAACGTCCTGACTTTC.

This clonotype was detected ten times or more. The chain combines TRBV7-8 with TRBJ2-1, with D possibly being TRBD1 (5 bases). This CDR3 contains 15 residues. The germline V and J ends were trimmed by 0 bases and 4 bases, with 10 bases remaining between them. Per the germline V gene, CDR1 is SGHVS and CDR2 is FQNEAQ. The CDR3 DNA reads TGTGCCAGCAGCTTAGCGGTGGGGCTTTACAATGAGCAGTTCTTC. It yields the protein CASSLAVGLYNEQFF.

This clonotype was recorded a few times. CDR3 nucleotides: TGTGCCAGCACCTTGGGAGCGGGAAGCTACAATGAGCAGTTCTTC. Amino acid sequence: CASTLGAGSYNEQFF. This chain joins TRBV12-3 or TRBV12-4 and TRBJ2-1; 7 bases match TRBD2. The CDR3 loop spans 15 amino acids. J gave up 3 bases and V 7 bases, and 9 bases lay outside the gene matches.

As concerns this clonotype: One end of the junction does not line up with germline, which may come from a read error. The chain recombines TRBV20-1 with TRBJ2-6; 7 positions match TRBD2. The CDR3 is 14 amino acids. Germline-derived CDR1 and CDR2 are DFQATT and SNEGSKA (reference sequence). CDR3 amino acids: CSAGGSSGANALTF. DNA for the CDR3: TGCAGTGCCGGGGGGAGCTCTGGGGCCAACGCCCTGACTTTC.

This clonotype was detected ten times or more. The J gene is TRBJ2-3, the V gene TRBV10-3, with 9 bases aligning to TRBD1. Per the germline V gene, CDR1 is ENHRY and CDR2 is SYGVKD. With 4 bases clipped from V and 1 base from J, the junction kept 3 bases outside the gene matches. This CDR3 spans 15 amino acids. The DNA of the CDR3 is TGTGCCATCAGTGGACAGGGGGGGGGCACAGATACGCAGTATTTT. The encoded protein is CAISGQGGGTDTQYF.

This sequence joins TRBV29-1 and TRBJ2-2; 7 nucleotides align to TRBD2. This CDR3 is built from 14 residues. After removal of 5 bases from V and 4 bases from J, the junction contained 7 bases not matched to a gene. Germline CDR1 reads SQVTM; CDR2 reads ANQGSEA. The CDR3 DNA sequence: TGCAGCGTTCCTAGGGCGGGGGTCACCGGGGAGCTGTTTTTT. Translation: CSVPRAGVTGELFF.

This clonotype was recorded many times. This chain uses TRBV9 with TRBJ2-1; 11 bases align to TRBD2. The CDR3 contains 16 residues. V lost 1 base, J lost 7 bases, and 7 bases stayed unmatched. Germline V CDR1 and CDR2: SGDLS, YYNGEE. CDR3: CASSVTSGSSPNEQFF. CDR3 nucleotides: TGTGCCAGCAGCGTAACTAGCGGGAGTTCTCCTAATGAGCAGTTCTTC.

There are many counts of this clonotype. The chain carries TRBV24-1 and TRBJ2-5; D is unresolved. Trimming pared 3 bases from V and 7 bases from J, leaving 5 bases between. The CDR3 totals 11 residues. Germline assignment: CDR1 KGHDR and CDR2 SFDVKD. The chain's CDR3 is CATSDDVTQYF. In DNA form, the CDR3 reads TGTGCCACCAGTGATGACGTGACCCAGTACTTC.